The 22 T cell receptor beta chains given below trace back to one sample, sequenced in a study of shared clonotypes between healthy human individuals. Only in-frame clones appear in the TCRdb table, and some are missing; sequencing was by immunoSEQ multiplex PCR. The sample contains more than 900,000 clones, roughly 74% of which appear only once. What was sequenced was memory CD4+ T cells from PBMCs. Subset: CD45RA-negative fraction. The receptors shown here come from a man aged 18 to 29 in good health. Some clones in this sample may be carry-over from other donors' samples.

About this clone: Other DNA sequences in this sample translate to the same CDR3. The chain carries TRBV9 and TRBJ2-1, with 11 bases aligning to TRBD2. CDR1 and CDR2 (germline): SGDLS, YYNGEE. The CDR3 spans 15 residues. V shed 2 bases, J shed 4 bases, and the junction held 2 bases outside the gene matches. CDR3 protein: CASSVGLAEYNEQFF. CDR3 DNA: TGTGCCAGCAGCGTGGGACTAGCGGAATACAATGAGCAGTTCTTC.

J is TRBJ2-6 and V is TRBV19, with D maybe TRBD1 (5 bases). Trimming left V 4 bases short and J 2 bases short, with 9 bases between. The germline gives CDR1 LNHDA, CDR2 SQIVND (reference sequence). CDR3 length: 15 residues. Here the CDR3 DNA reads TGTGCCAGTAGTACGCAGGGCCCTGGGGCCAACGTCCTGACTTTC. Its protein is CASSTQGPGANVLTF.

Concerning this clone: This could be a read error, since a much larger clone is one nucleotide away. The chain couples TRBV28 to TRBJ1-1; 8 bases are a match to TRBD1. Germline V gives CDR1 MDHEN, CDR2 SYDVKM. CDR3 length: 16 amino acids. The CDR3 coding sequence is TGTGCCAGCAGTACCCGGGACAGGAACATGAACACTAAAGCTTTCTTT. It yields the protein CASSTRDRNMNTKAFF.

V and J are TRBV5-1 and TRBJ2-2, with TRBD1 matching over 7 bases. The CDR3 spans 15 residues. From germline, CDR1 is SGHRS and CDR2 YFSETQ. V gave up 4 bases and J gave up 3 bases; unmatched junction bases: 6. The CDR3 DNA reads as TGCGCCAGCAGCGGCCGAACAGGGGACACCGGGGAGCTGTTTTTT. Residues: CASSGRTGDTGELFF.

This clone was seen once. The chain joins TRBV5-1 to TRBJ1-2, with D unresolved. The CDR3 is made up of 13 amino acids. The germline CDR1 and CDR2 sequences are SGHRS and YFSETQ. V lost 4 bases to trimming and J lost 8 bases, with 15 bases between them. The CDR3 loop is CASSQATSNGYTF. The CDR3 region has the DNA TGCGCCAGCAGCCAGGCAACATCGAACGGCTACACCTTC.

This chain uses TRBV28 with TRBJ1-3; 8 nucleotides match TRBD1. The CDR3 has 16 amino acids. After removal of 6 bases from V and 4 bases from J, the junction contained 11 bases not matched to a gene. Per germline, CDR1 MDHEN and CDR2 SYDVKM. As DNA, the CDR3 is TGTGCCAGCAGGGACAGCTGGACAGGGACGGGAAACACCATATATTTT. It encodes CASRDSWTGTGNTIYF.

The gene calls are TRBV5-1 and TRBJ2-2, with 14 bases aligning to TRBD2. The CDR3 totals 17 residues. Trimming removed 2 bases from V and 7 bases from J; junction bases left unmatched: 7. Germline CDR1 reads SGHRS; CDR2 reads YFSETQ. The CDR3 protein is CASSFQGTSGSLGELFF. The DNA of the CDR3 is TGCGCCAGCAGCTTCCAAGGGACTAGCGGGAGTCTCGGGGAGCTGTTTTTT. Filled out from reference TRBV5-1 and TRBJ2-2, the complete variable domain reads KAGVTQTPRYLIKTRGQQVTLSCSPISGHRSVSWYQQTPGQGLQFLFEYFSETQRNKGNFPGRFSGRQFSNSRSEMNVSTLELGDSALYLCASSFQGTSGSLGELFFGEGSRLTVL.

In this sample, this clone turned up once. The same CDR3 is also encoded by other DNA sequences in this sample. The V gene is TRBV9, the J gene TRBJ2-3; the match to TRBD2 covers 11 bases. V shed 2 bases and J 6 bases; nucleotides not matched to a gene: 5. Germline V gives CDR1 SGDLS, CDR2 YYNGEE. The CDR3 totals 15 residues. This CDR3 is CASSVGTSGADTQYF. The CDR3 DNA follows: TGTGCCAGCAGCGTTGGGACTAGCGGCGCCGATACGCAGTATTTT.

V and J are TRBV7-8 and TRBJ2-7; D gene uncertain. V dropped 2 bases and J dropped 2 bases, with 13 bases sitting between them. Germline CDR1 reads SGHVS; CDR2 reads FQNEAQ. This CDR3 is built from 15 residues. The CDR3 protein is CASSLSDDPTYEQYF. Here the CDR3 DNA reads TGTGCCAGCAGCTTATCGGATGACCCCACCTACGAGCAGTACTTC.

The CDR3 nucleotides read TGCGCCAGCAGTGAGGGACAGGCTCTTGAGACCCAGTACTTC. The encoded protein is CASSEGQALETQYF. V usage is TRBV10-1 and J usage is TRBJ2-5, with 7 positions matching TRBD1. J lost 5 bases, V lost 2 bases, and 5 bases had no gene match. CDR1 WNHNN and CDR2 SYGVQD come from the germline V gene (reference sequence). The CDR3 is made up of 14 amino acids.

The V call is TRBV7-6, the J call TRBJ2-7, with TRBD1 matching 7 bases. CDR1 is SGHVS and CDR2 is FNYEAQ in the germline V gene. The CDR3 has 18 residues. The trim removed 1 base at V and 1 base at J, leaving 13 bases unmatched. The CDR3 spells CASSLGRLRGPSSYEQYF. The CDR3 coding sequence is TGTGCCAGCAGCTTAGGGAGGCTGAGGGGGCCCTCATCCTACGAGCAGTACTTC. The complete variable domain, with remaining parts taken from reference TRBV7-6 and TRBJ2-7, reads GAGVSQSPRYKVTKRGQDVALRCDPISGHVSLYWYRQALGQGPEFLTYFNYEAQQDKSGLPNDRFSAERPEGSISTLTIQRTEQRDSAMYRCASSLGRLRGPSSYEQYFGPGTRLTVT.

This chain joins TRBV7-3 and TRBJ2-3, with D possibly matching TRBD1 (6 bases). Germline V gives CDR1 SGHTA, CDR2 FQGTGA. V was cut by 4 bases and J by 6 bases, with 11 bases left in between. The CDR3 sequence is 13 residues long. The CDR3 sequence: CASSWGRSDTQYF. CDR3 bases: TGTGCCAGCAGCTGGGGGCGGTCGGATACGCAGTATTTT. Looking up the rest from reference TRBV7-3 and TRBJ2-3 gives the full variable domain: GAGVSQTPSNKVTEKGKYVELRCDPISGHTALYWYRQSLGQGPEFLIYFQGTGAADDSGLPNDRFFAVRPEGSVSTLKIQRTERGDSAVYLCASSWGRSDTQYFGPGTRLTVL.

The chain uses TRBV7-2 and TRBJ2-7; D remains unclear. The CDR3 is 15 amino acids. Germline CDR1 and CDR2: SGHTA and FQGNSA. V was pared by 1 base and J by 0 bases, with 10 bases between. CDR3 in DNA: TGTGCCAGCAGCTTAGTCAGCCTAAACTCCTACGAGCAGTACTTC. Encoded protein: CASSLVSLNSYEQYF.

The rearrangement uses TRBV6-1 and TRBJ2-7; D ambiguous. The CDR3 is 15 amino acids. Trimming removed 1 base at V and 0 bases at J, with 10 bases between. Germline CDR1 reads MNHNS; CDR2 reads SASEGT. The CDR3 loop is CASSEVSENSYEQYF. CDR3 nucleotide sequence: TGTGCCAGCAGTGAAGTATCGGAGAACTCCTACGAGCAGTACTTC.

This clone was counted only a few times. This sequence joins TRBV6-1 and TRBJ1-1; D gene unclear. CDR3 size: 14 residues. Germline V gives CDR1 MNHNS, CDR2 SASEGT. V was clipped by 6 bases and J by 0 bases, with 11 bases between them. The CDR3 loop reads CASRIVGMNTEAFF. In DNA, the CDR3 is TGTGCCAGCAGAATCGTGGGAATGAACACTGAAGCTTTCTTT.

The chain combines TRBV7-9 with TRBJ2-7, with D tentatively TRBD1 (5 bases). This CDR3 contains 12 residues. Germline V CDR1 and CDR2: SEHNR, FQNEAQ (reference sequence). The germline V and J ends were trimmed by 5 bases and 4 bases, with 9 bases remaining between them. This CDR3 is CASSQAGYEQYF. The CDR3 DNA reads TGTGCCAGCAGCCAGGCAGGGTACGAGCAGTACTTC.

The rearrangement uses TRBV5-1 and TRBJ1-1; tentative D call: TRBD1 (5 bases). This CDR3 spans 15 amino acids. Per germline, CDR1 SGHRS and CDR2 YFSETQ. V was clipped by 4 bases and J by 6 bases, with 19 bases between them. The CDR3 sequence: CASSPQTRGGAEAFF. The CDR3 DNA reads TGCGCCAGCAGCCCCCAGACCCGAGGAGGGGCTGAAGCTTTCTTT. Variable domain in full (rest from reference TRBV5-1 and TRBJ1-1): KAGVTQTPRYLIKTRGQQVTLSCSPISGHRSVSWYQQTPGQGLQFLFEYFSETQRNKGNFPGRFSGRQFSNSRSEMNVSTLELGDSALYLCASSPQTRGGAEAFFGQGTRLTVV.

This clone was seen once. The V call is TRBV7-3, the J call TRBJ1-5, with TRBD1 matching 9 bases. Germline V gene sequence: CDR1 SGHTA, CDR2 FQGTGA. J gave up 5 bases and V 5 bases, and 7 bases lay outside the gene matches. This CDR3 spans 15 amino acids. Here the CDR3 reads CASSPTGGWDQPQHF. The CDR3 region has the DNA TGTGCCAGCAGCCCAACAGGGGGCTGGGATCAGCCCCAGCATTTT. The full variable domain, its missing parts supplied by reference TRBV7-3 and TRBJ1-5, is GAGVSQTPSNKVTEKGKYVELRCDPISGHTALYWYRQSLGQGPEFLIYFQGTGAADDSGLPNDRFFAVRPEGSVSTLKIQRTERGDSAVYLCASSPTGGWDQPQHFGDGTRLSIL.

This clone was detected only a few times. The chain links TRBV11-3 to TRBJ2-2; 13 bases match TRBD2. This CDR3 is 19 amino acids long. V lost 5 bases and J lost 0; bases outside the gene matches: 9. Germline V CDR1 and CDR2: SGHNT, YENEEA. The chain's CDR3 is CASSPRQGLAGPNTGELFF. The CDR3 DNA sequence: TGTGCCAGCAGCCCACGTCAGGGACTAGCGGGACCGAACACCGGGGAGCTGTTTTTT.

The chain combines TRBV7-2 with TRBJ2-1; 9 bases align to TRBD2. The CDR3 is 15 residues long. V shed 5 bases and J 4 bases; nucleotides not matched to a gene: 6. CDR1 and CDR2 (germline): SGHTA, FQGNSA. CDR3 sequence (DNA): TGTGCCAGCAGCAAATTCGCGGGAGGGTACAATGAGCAGTTCTTC. It is translated as CASSKFAGGYNEQFF. Full variable domain (missing parts from reference TRBV7-2 and TRBJ2-1): GAGVSQSPSNKVTEKGKDVELRCDPISGHTALYWYRQSLGQGLEFLIYFQGNSAPDKSGLPSDRFSAERTGGSVSTLTIQRTQQEDSAVYLCASSKFAGGYNEQFFGPGTRLTVL.

The gene calls are TRBV5-4 and TRBJ2-3; 9 nucleotides line up with TRBD2. This CDR3 has 16 residues. Looked up from germline, CDR1 is SGHNT and CDR2 is YYREEE (reference sequence). J gave up 4 bases and V 0 bases, and 6 bases lay outside the gene matches. CDR3 bases: TGTGCCAGCAGCTTGGGGTTAGCGGGAGCGGCAGATACGCAGTATTTT. This sequence encodes CASSLGLAGAADTQYF.

This chain joins TRBV2 and TRBJ1-2, with 9 bases lining up with TRBD1. There are 14 residues in the CDR3. Per germline, CDR1 SNHLY and CDR2 FYNNEI. The V segment lost 5 bases and the J segment 3 bases; nucleotides outside the gene matches: 4. CDR3 region: CASSLQGAYYGYTF. The DNA for the CDR3 is TGTGCCAGCAGTTTACAGGGGGCTTACTATGGCTACACCTTC.